The 26 T cell receptor beta chains below come from one sample, sequenced in a study of blood T cell repertoires in COVID-19. The method was immunoSEQ multiplex PCR; TCRdb's version includes in-frame clones alone and lacks a portion of them. The table has 120,000 or so clones, around nine tenths seen once. The sequencing sample was made of peripheral blood. The receptor set was obtained from a human donor in a cohort sampled during active COVID-19.

The chain recombines TRBV29-1 with TRBJ2-6; no definite D call. This CDR3 spans 14 amino acids. Trimming removed 5 bases from V and 0 bases from J, with 8 bases in between. Germline-derived CDR1 and CDR2 are SQVTM and ANQGSEA. CDR3 amino acids: CSVLDFSGANVLTF. The CDR3 DNA is TGCAGCGTTCTAGACTTCTCTGGGGCCAACGTCCTGACTTTC.

The V and J genes are TRBV6-1 and TRBJ2-7, with TRBD2 matching over 7 bases. The CDR3 contains 15 residues. The trim removed 2 bases at V and 0 bases at J, leaving 4 bases unmatched. Germline CDR1 MNHNS, CDR2 SASEGT. CDR3 sequence reads: CASSESGGSSYEQYF. CDR3 in DNA: TGTGCCAGCAGTGAATCGGGGGGTAGCTCCTACGAGCAGTACTTC.

This chain connects TRBV14 to TRBJ2-7; possibly TRBD1 for D (6 bases). This CDR3 comprises 15 residues. Germline-derived CDR1 and CDR2 are SGHDN and FVKESK. The germline V and J ends were trimmed by 3 bases and 2 bases, with 14 bases remaining between them. This CDR3 is CASSHISGTPYEQYF. CDR3 coding DNA: TGTGCCAGCAGCCACATCTCCGGGACACCCTACGAGCAGTACTTC.

This chain uses TRBV27 with TRBJ2-1; TRBD2 aligns across 8 bases. The junction had 2 bases not matched to a gene; V was cut back by 2 bases and J by 5 bases. Germline lookup yields CDR1 MNHEY and CDR2 SMNVEV (reference sequence). The CDR3 sequence is 14 residues long. The CDR3 DNA is TGTGCCAGCAGTTTAGGCGGGGGGAACAATGAGCAGTTCTTC. Its translation is CASSLGGGNNEQFF.

The chain is built from TRBV11-2 and TRBJ2-5; 7 bases are a match to TRBD1. The germline V gene has CDR1 SGHAT and CDR2 FQNNGV. This CDR3 contains 15 residues. With V trimmed by 3 bases and J by 5 bases, 9 bases remained unmatched. The CDR3 here is CASSFSRGKQETQYF. The DNA for the CDR3 is TGTGCCAGCAGCTTCAGCAGGGGGAAGCAGGAGACCCAGTACTTC.

This chain links TRBV4-1 with TRBJ1-4, with a weak D call TRBD1 (5 bases). The V and J ends lost 0 bases and 9 bases respectively, with 14 bases between them. The CDR3 runs 15 residues. Germline loops: CDR1 MGHRA, CDR2 YSYEKL. CDR3 in DNA: TGCGCCAGCAGCCAAGATCTGGGCGACAGCAAAAAACTGTTTTTT. Protein sequence: CASSQDLGDSKKLFF.

V usage is TRBV7-9 and J usage is TRBJ2-3, with D perhaps TRBD1 (6 bases). Germline lookup yields CDR1 SEHNR and CDR2 FQNEAQ (reference sequence). The ends were cut back, 5 bases at V and 4 bases at J, with 13 bases in the middle. This CDR3 has 14 amino acids. For the CDR3, the DNA is TGTGCCAGCAGCCCCAGACAGGACCCAGATACGCAGTATTTT. It yields the protein CASSPRQDPDTQYF.

The J gene is TRBJ2-7, the V gene TRBV10-3; the D gene is possibly TRBD2 (5 bases). Germline CDR1 and CDR2: ENHRY and SYGVKD. V was pared by 7 bases and J by 3 bases, with 13 bases between. CDR3 size: 13 residues. CDR3: CAITGGQNYEQYF. CDR3 DNA sequence: TGTGCCATCACCGGAGGTCAAAACTACGAGCAGTACTTC.

This clone appeared once. The V gene is TRBV2, the J gene TRBJ1-3; D is perhaps TRBD1 (5 bases). From germline, CDR1 is SNHLY and CDR2 FYNNEI. The CDR3 is made up of 15 amino acids. The germline V and J ends were trimmed by 2 bases and 4 bases, with 12 bases remaining between them. The CDR3 reads CASSEQGGVGNTIYF. CDR3 in DNA: TGTGCCAGCAGTGAACAGGGAGGGGTCGGAAACACCATATATTTT.

This chain joins TRBV5-6 and TRBJ2-5; 8 bases align to TRBD1. The CDR3 covers 14 residues. V shed 3 bases, J shed 5 bases, and the junction held 6 bases outside the gene matches. CDR1 is SGHDT and CDR2 is YYEEEE in the germline V gene. CDR3 sequence: CASSSGGAPETQYF. The CDR3 DNA reads TGTGCCAGCAGCTCAGGGGGCGCGCCCGAGACCCAGTACTTC.

This chain joins TRBV7-9 and TRBJ2-7; 7 nucleotides match TRBD2. V was pared by 5 bases and J by 2 bases, with 6 bases of the junction left unmatched. Germline-derived CDR1 and CDR2 are SEHNR and FQNEAQ (reference sequence). The CDR3 sequence is 14 residues long. In DNA form, the CDR3 reads TGTGCCAGCAGCAGGATTGGGGGGGCCTACGAGCAGTACTTC. It translates to CASSRIGGAYEQYF.

In its sample, this clone was seen once. V gene TRBV16 combines with J gene TRBJ2-1; D is unresolved. The CDR3 runs 15 residues. The V gene lost 0 bases and the J gene lost 0 bases, with 6 bases spanning the gap. Germline assignment: CDR1 KGHSY and CDR2 FQNENV. The CDR3 region has the DNA TGTGCCAGCAGCCAATCGGGCAACTCCTACAATGAGCAGTTCTTC. Translating it yields CASSQSGNSYNEQFF. Together with reference TRBV16 and TRBJ2-1, the CDR3 gives the full variable domain: GEEVAQTPKHLVRGEGQKAKLYCAPIKGHSYVFWYQQVLKNEFKFLISFQNENVFDETGMPKERFSAKCLPNSPCSLEIQATKLEDSAVYFCASSQSGNSYNEQFFGPGTRLTVL.

The rearrangement links TRBV28 to TRBJ1-3, with D perhaps matching TRBD1 (6 bases). CDR1 and CDR2 (germline): MDHEN, SYDVKM. The CDR3 length is 14 residues. The V and J ends lost 7 bases and 4 bases respectively, with 14 bases between them. The CDR3 region is CASTYRASGNTIYF. CDR3 sequence (DNA): TGTGCCAGCACTTACAGGGCTTCCGGAAACACCATATATTTT.

V is TRBV5-1 and J is TRBJ1-1; D remains ambiguous. Germline CDR1 SGHRS, CDR2 YFSETQ. The CDR3 runs 16 residues. Trimming removed 4 bases from V and 0 bases from J, with 16 bases in between. CDR3 sequence (DNA): TGCGCCAGCAGCGTCGACCCGAGCGGGATGAACACTGAAGCTTTCTTT. Its protein is CASSVDPSGMNTEAFF.

The chain couples TRBV3-1 (or the pseudogene TRBV3-2) to TRBJ2-2; 9 bases map to TRBD1. Trimming cost V 4 bases and J 6 bases; bases outside gene matches: 0. The CDR3 is 13 residues long. Germline assignment: CDR1 LGHDT and CDR2 YNNKEL (reference sequence). CDR3 in amino acids: CASSRQGAGELFF. The CDR3 DNA follows: TGTGCCAGCAGCCGACAGGGGGCCGGGGAGCTGTTTTTT.

The chain is built from TRBV19 and TRBJ2-6; 7 bases are a match to TRBD1. There are 15 residues in the CDR3. Looked up from germline, CDR1 is LNHDA and CDR2 is SQIVND (reference sequence). V trimming: 8 bases; J trimming: 2 bases; junction bases outside the gene matches: 6. CDR3 sequence: CASRTQGAGANVLTF. CDR3 sequence (DNA): TGTGCCAGTCGGACTCAGGGGGCTGGGGCCAACGTCCTGACTTTC.

CDR3 sequence: CASSFGGDTQYF. The CDR3 DNA sequence: TGTGCCAGCAGCTTCGGTGGAGATACGCAGTATTTT. The rearrangement joins TRBV13 to TRBJ2-3; D gene unclear. Germline loops: CDR1 PRHDT, CDR2 FYEKMQ (reference sequence). The CDR3 runs to 12 residues. The V end lost 3 bases, the J end lost 5 bases, and 6 bases lay between the germline ends.

V is TRBV6-5 and J is TRBJ1-2; D perhaps matches TRBD1 (6 bases). Germline-derived CDR1 and CDR2 are MNHEY and SVGAGI. The CDR3 runs to 14 residues. Trimming removed 10 bases from V and 0 bases from J, with 15 bases in between. The CDR3 reads CATRDTLANYGYTF. The CDR3 coding sequence is TGTGCCACCCGGGACACCTTAGCTAACTATGGCTACACCTTC.

CDR3 in amino acids: CASSLGTGAYEQYF. CDR3 in DNA: TGCGCCAGCAGCTTGGGGACAGGGGCCTACGAGCAGTACTTC. V gene TRBV5-1 combines with J gene TRBJ2-7, with TRBD1 identical over 9 bases. The CDR3 totals 14 residues. V dropped 0 bases and J dropped 2; count of bases not matched to a gene: 0. Germline V gene data show CDR1 as SGHRS and CDR2 as YFSETQ.

The J gene is TRBJ1-3, the V gene TRBV19; D is uncertain. Trimming pared 8 bases from V and 2 bases from J, leaving 16 bases between. This CDR3 has 15 residues. Germline assignment: CDR1 LNHDA and CDR2 SQIVND (reference sequence). DNA of the CDR3: TGTGCCAGTCGACCCTTTTCGGGGACTGGAAACACCATATATTTT. Translated: CASRPFSGTGNTIYF.

This clone is a singleton in its sample. The chain combines TRBV9 with TRBJ2-1, with 8 bases identical to TRBD1. There are 14 residues in the CDR3. Germline V lookup: CDR1 SGDLS, CDR2 YYNGEE. The J segment lost 7 bases and the V segment lost 3 bases, leaving 6 bases of the junction unmatched. CDR3 nucleotide sequence: TGTGCCAGCAGCGCTCGGACAGGGAAAAATGAGCAGTTCTTC. This encodes CASSARTGKNEQFF.

The V and J genes are TRBV3-1 (or the pseudogene TRBV3-2) and TRBJ1-3, with 9 bases that match TRBD1. V shed 8 bases, J shed 5 bases, and the junction held 7 bases outside the gene matches. CDR1 and CDR2 (germline): LGHDT, YNNKEL (reference sequence). This CDR3 has 14 residues. The CDR3 region is CASQTGGSRNTIYF. The CDR3 region has the DNA TGTGCCAGCCAGACAGGGGGAAGTAGAAACACCATATATTTT.

The V gene is TRBV5-1, the J gene TRBJ1-1; D remains ambiguous. Germline lookup yields CDR1 SGHRS and CDR2 YFSETQ. This CDR3 is built from 13 residues. The V gene lost 1 base and the J gene lost 3 bases, with 7 bases spanning the gap. This chain's CDR3 is CASSLLRDTEAFF. The CDR3 nucleotides read TGCGCCAGCAGCTTGCTGAGGGACACTGAAGCTTTCTTT.

Only one count was recorded for this clone. J is TRBJ2-2 and V is TRBV19; the match to TRBD2 covers 9 bases. The J segment lost 6 bases and the V segment lost 3 bases, leaving 2 bases of the junction unmatched. This CDR3 contains 14 residues. The V gene's germline CDR1 is LNHDA and CDR2 SQIVND (reference sequence). CDR3 in DNA: TGTGCCAGTAGTATGAGCGGGAGGTCCGGGGAGCTGTTTTTT. Residues: CASSMSGRSGELFF.

To note about this clone: The junction departs from germline at one end; a sequencing error may be responsible. The chain has TRBV19 and TRBJ1-2; 7 bases map to TRBD1. This CDR3 has 13 amino acids. The germline V gene has CDR1 LNHDA and CDR2 SQIVND (reference sequence). The CDR3 DNA reads as TGTGTCAGTAGTATTCGCAGGGGGAAGAGCTACACCTTC. Protein product: CVSSIRRGKSYTF.

This chain connects TRBV30 to TRBJ2-3, with TRBD1 matching 7 bases. This CDR3 is 15 amino acids long. CDR1 and CDR2 from the germline V gene are GTSNPN and SVGIG (reference sequence). The trim removed 3 bases at V and 2 bases at J, leaving 8 bases unmatched. The CDR3 loop is CAWRTGRGNTDTQYF. The CDR3 coding sequence is TGTGCCTGGAGAACGGGCAGGGGGAACACAGATACGCAGTATTTT.